This TCR beta chain was sequenced in a study of shared clonotypes between healthy human individuals. Study-wide background: The study enrolled a couple of women and three men aged 18 to 49.

V was cut by 1 base and J by 4 bases, with 17 bases left in between. Germline CDR1 and CDR2: LGHNA and YNFKEQ. The CDR3 is 17 residues long. Sequenced by immunoSEQ multiplex PCR; TCRdb stores in-frame clones only, minus some. The table has 2 million to 2.5 million clones, just over 90% seen once. The receptor comes from a man younger than 30 in good health. Some clones in this sample may be carry-over from other donors' samples. V is TRBV4-2 and J is TRBJ2-1; D is possibly TRBD1 (9 bases). The sequencing input was naive CD4+ T cells from PBMCs. Subset reported: CD45RA+ positively selected. In DNA, the CDR3 is TGTGCCAGCAGCCAAGCCCGCGGGGGGACAGGGTACAATGAGCAGTTCTTC. Amino acids: CASSQARGGTGYNEQFF.